This T cell receptor beta chain stems from a study of T cell changes during pregnancy in multiple sclerosis. Produced via immunoSEQ multiplex PCR; TCRdb's table is partial and in-frame only. The repertoire holds roughly 100,000 clones, 92% seen once, with about 0.93% in the top ten. Trimming shortened V by 3 bases and J by 11 bases, and 14 bases separated the two germline ends. There are 13 residues in the CDR3. Germline values: CDR1 KGHSH, CDR2 LQKENI. The TCR comes from a female donor with multiple sclerosis, enrolled in a pregnancy study. The V call is TRBV18, the J call TRBJ1-5; no clear D gene. The sample in question was peripheral blood, obtained after pregnancy. The CDR3 coding sequence is TGTGCCAGCTCACCGAGGTCTTTTTGGGCCCAGCATTTT. Protein: CASSPRSFWAQHF.